These T cell receptor beta chains were read from a single sample in a study of cytomegalovirus exposure and HLA in healthy donors. Using immunoSEQ multiplex PCR, the repertoire was profiled, and TCRdb retains in-frame clones only, with some absent. The table has roughly 250,000 clones, 85% to 90% seen once. Sequencing used PBMCs. These receptors came from a young woman in good health and CMV-seronegative. Each CDR3 is given with its conserved first and last residue. The D gene is left open where the match is weak. Size tells how often a clone was seen (once, few, many) or the class of an expanded clone, and some rows leave it out.

J	length	size	D	V	CDR3	DNA
TRBJ2-3	13	NA	NA	TRBV5-1	CASSLASTDTQYF	TGCGCCAGCAGCTTGGCTAGCACAGATACGCAGTATTTT
TRBJ2-2	15	NA	NA	TRBV5-1	CASSLSQGNTGELFF	TGCGCCAGCAGCTTGTCACAGGGGAACACCGGGGAGCTGTTTTTT
TRBJ2-5	13	NA	NA	TRBV30	CAAGRGAQETQYF	TGTGCCGCGGGGCGAGGGGCCCAAGAGACCCAGTACTTC
TRBJ2-3	18	NA	TRBD2	TRBV5-4	CASSSPGLAYPRPDTQYF	TGTGCCAGCAGCTCGCCGGGACTAGCGTACCCCAGGCCAGATACGCAGTATTTT
TRBJ1-1	15	NA	TRBD1	TRBV28	CASSLLQGAVTEAFF	TGTGCCAGCAGTCTACTTCAGGGGGCCGTCACTGAAGCTTTCTTT
TRBJ2-2	17	NA	NA	TRBV7-9	CASVKGGRPGSTGELFF	TGTGCCAGCGTAAAGGGCGGACGCCCCGGGAGCACCGGGGAGCTGTTTTTT
TRBJ2-7	14	NA	NA	TRBV6-5	CASSSSDRTYEQYF	NA
TRBJ2-3	15	once	TRBD2	TRBV5-1	CASSLGLAGGDTQYF	TGCGCCAGCAGCCTGGGACTAGCGGGGGGAGATACGCAGTATTTT
TRBJ2-7	14	NA	NA	TRBV6-5	CASSFEIGTYEQYF	TGTGCCAGCAGTTTCGAAATCGGGACCTACGAGCAGTACTTC
TRBJ1-2	12	few	NA	TRBV2	CASSDLNYGYTF	TGTGCCAGCAGTGATCTTAACTATGGCTACACCTTC
TRBJ1-1	15	NA	TRBD1	TRBV7-9	CASSFRTGKNTEAFF	TGTGCCAGCAGCTTCAGGACAGGGAAGAACACTGAAGCTTTCTTT
TRBJ2-5	13	NA	NA	TRBV18	CASSPRGEETQYF	TGTGCCAGCTCACCGCGGGGCGAGGAGACCCAGTACTTC
TRBJ2-2	12	NA	NA	TRBV6-1	CASRQGSGELFF	TGTGCCAGCAGACAGGGATCCGGGGAGCTGTTTTTT
TRBJ1-1	13	NA	NA	TRBV11-2	CASSSTVNTEAFF	TGTGCCAGCAGCTCCACAGTGAACACTGAAGCTTTCTTT
TRBJ2-1	15	NA	TRBD2	TRBV15	CATSRDASGSNEQFF	TGTGCCACCAGCAGAGATGCTAGCGGGTCGAATGAGCAGTTCTTC
TRBJ1-5	15	NA	NA	TRBV28	CASSFAGRVGQPQHF	TGTGCCAGCAGTTTCGCTGGCAGGGTGGGTCAGCCCCAGCATTTT
TRBJ1-2	12	NA	TRBD1	TRBV7-9	CASSGTVRGYTF	TGTGCCAGCAGCGGGACAGTCAGGGGCTACACCTTC
TRBJ2-7	12	NA	NA	TRBV27	CASSVQGYEQYF	TGTGCCAGCAGTGTACAGGGATACGAGCAGTACTTC
TRBJ2-7	18	NA	TRBD2	TRBV4-1	CASSPLSTTSGGAYEQYF	TGCGCCAGCAGCCCGCTATCTACGACTAGCGGGGGGGCTTACGAGCAGTACTTC
TRBJ1-2	16	NA	NA	TRBV6-5	CASSYGWPGANYGYTF	TGTGCCAGCAGTTACGGGTGGCCAGGGGCCAACTATGGCTACACCTTC
TRBJ2-7	12	NA	NA	TRBV4-1	CASSRGSYEQYF	TGCGCCAGCAGCCGCGGGTCCTACGAGCAGTACTTC
TRBJ1-6	16	NA	TRBD1	TRBV25-1	CASSEGDRAYNSPLHF	TGTGCCAGCAGTGAAGGGGACAGGGCCTATAATTCACCCCTCCACTTT
TRBJ1-2	14	NA	TRBD1	TRBV5-1	CASSLGTGDFGYTF	TGCGCCAGCAGCTTAGGAACAGGGGATTTTGGCTACACCTTC
TRBJ2-5	17	NA	TRBD2	TRBV19	CASSWTSGGKYQETQYF	TGTGCCAGTAGTTGGACTAGCGGGGGGAAGTACCAAGAGACCCAGTACTTC
TRBJ1-6	14	NA	NA	TRBV27	CASSFGTWGSPLHF	TGTGCCAGCAGTTTTGGGACATGGGGTTCACCCCTCCACTTT
TRBJ1-2	15	NA	NA	TRBV6-5	CASSHKQLYNYGYTF	TGTGCCAGCAGCCACAAACAGCTATACAACTATGGCTACACCTTC
TRBJ1-2	15	NA	NA	TRBV7-2	CASSLETRSTYGYTF	TGTGCCAGCAGCTTAGAAACGCGTAGTACCTATGGCTACACCTTC
TRBJ2-1	15	NA	TRBD2	TRBV5-8	CASRASGGPYNEQFF	TGTGCCAGCAGGGCTAGCGGGGGACCCTACAATGAGCAGTTCTTC
TRBJ2-7	15	NA	NA	TRBV4-3	CASSQAMGEYYEQYF	TGCGCCAGCAGCCAAGCTATGGGAGAATACTACGAGCAGTACTTC
TRBJ2-3	15	NA	TRBD1	TRBV2	CASSGQGAESDTQYF	TGTGCCAGCAGTGGACAGGGGGCGGAATCAGATACGCAGTATTTT
TRBJ2-5	17	NA	TRBD1	TRBV4-1	CASSQDLWTGRPETQYF	TGCGCCAGCAGCCAAGATCTTTGGACAGGGCGTCCCGAGACCCAGTACTTC
TRBJ2-5	15	NA	TRBD1	TRBV7-2	CASSLLDRGAETQYF	TGTGCCAGCAGCTTACTGGACAGGGGTGCGGAGACCCAGTACTTC
TRBJ1-2	14	NA	NA	TRBV14	CASSQGKTRSGYTF	TGTGCCAGCAGCCAAGGCAAGACTCGTTCGGGCTACACCTTC
TRBJ2-1	13	NA	TRBD2	TRBV7-9	CASSEAGGLREFF	TGTGCCAGCAGCGAAGCGGGGGGGCTCAGGGAGTTCTTC
TRBJ1-3	17	NA	NA	TRBV4-1	CASSQATGALSGNTIYF	TGCGCCAGCAGCCAAGCGACAGGAGCGCTCTCTGGAAACACCATATATTTT
TRBJ1-1	16	NA	NA	TRBV7-3	CASTLQSPLMNTEAFF	TGTGCCAGCACCCTCCAGTCTCCCCTTATGAACACTGAAGCTTTCTTT
TRBJ2-7	13	NA	TRBD2	TRBV18	CASSRVREGEQYF	TGTGCCAGCTCACGGGTCAGGGAGGGCGAGCAGTACTTC
TRBJ2-7	16	NA	NA	TRBV6-5	CASSYEQGYKPYEQYF	TGTGCCAGCAGTTACGAACAGGGTTATAAACCTTACGAGCAGTACTTC
TRBJ1-6	16	NA	NA	TRBV5-4	CASSLARFRGDSPLHF	TGTGCCAGCAGCTTGGCTCGGTTCAGGGGAGACTCACCCCTCCACTTT
TRBJ2-5	15	NA	NA	TRBV5-4	CASSALTGSRETQYF	TGTGCCAGCAGCGCGCTGACAGGTTCCAGGGAGACCCAGTACTTC
TRBJ2-3	14	NA	TRBD1	TRBV5-4	CASSLKDRADTQYF	TGTGCCAGCAGCCTAAAGGACAGGGCAGATACGCAGTATTTT
TRBJ1-4	15	NA	NA	TRBV7-9	CASSVVNPRGEKLFF	TGTGCCAGCAGCGTAGTTAACCCGCGGGGTGAAAAACTGTTTTTT
TRBJ1-2	15	NA	TRBD1	TRBV28	CASSLSAGGENGYTF	TGTGCCAGCAGTTTGAGTGCAGGGGGCGAAAATGGCTACACCTTC
TRBJ1-5	15	NA	NA	TRBV5-1	CASSLEGDSNQPQHF	TGCGCCAGCAGCTTGGAGGGAGATAGCAATCAGCCCCAGCATTTT
TRBJ1-5	14	NA	NA	TRBV15	CATSRPGGNQPQHF	TGTGCCACCAGCAGACCAGGGGGCAATCAGCCCCAGCATTTT
TRBJ2-1	14	once	TRBD2	TRBV28	CASRSGGGAKEQFF	TGTGCCAGCAGAAGTGGCGGGGGGGCAAAAGAGCAGTTCTTC
TRBJ2-1	16	NA	TRBD2	TRBV7-2	CASSPQAGGIYNEQFF	TGTGCCAGCAGCCCGCAAGCGGGGGGGATCTACAATGAGCAGTTCTTC